This T cell receptor (beta chain) was captured in a study of blood T cell repertoires in COVID-19. For the study at large: COVID-19 samples from acute and convalescent phases originated in the United States, Italy and Spain. PBMCs, B-cell-depleted T cells, or T cells were the source of the cDNA or gDNA that made up the material.

This clone was found a few times. Per the study methods: Estimation of nucleated cell counts was performed using reference gene primer amplification. Data came from immunoSEQ multiplex PCR; TCRdb stores just in-frame clones and leaves some out. The V and J calls and the clone size are those of that table, but D and trimming were determined from the DNA. There are fewer than 300,000 clones in the sample; 70% to 85% occur only once, and 0.87% lies in the top ten. The germline V gene encodes CDR1 SGHTA and CDR2 FQGNSA. The ends lost 7 bases at V and 5 bases at J; junction bases unmatched: 2. The CDR3 runs to 11 residues.

The gene calls are TRBV7-2 and TRBJ2-7, with 7 bases identical to TRBD1. Specimen: peripheral blood. The TCR comes from a human donor with COVID-19, enrolled during active disease. The donor label of this sample is uncertain. Here the CDR3 reads CASIQGDEQYF. The DNA for the CDR3 is TGTGCCAGCATCCAGGGGGACGAGCAGTACTTC.